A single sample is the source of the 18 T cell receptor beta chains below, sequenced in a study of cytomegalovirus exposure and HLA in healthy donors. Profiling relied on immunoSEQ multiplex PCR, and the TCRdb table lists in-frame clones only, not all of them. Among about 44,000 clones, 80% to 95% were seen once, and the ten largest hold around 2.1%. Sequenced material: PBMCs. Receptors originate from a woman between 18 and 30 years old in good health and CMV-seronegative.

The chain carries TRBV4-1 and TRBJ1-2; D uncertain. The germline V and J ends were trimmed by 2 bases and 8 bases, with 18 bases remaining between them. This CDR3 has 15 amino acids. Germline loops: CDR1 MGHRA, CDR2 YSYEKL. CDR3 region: CASSQRRFDAEGYTF. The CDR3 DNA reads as TGCGCCAGCAGCCAACGCAGGTTCGATGCTGAGGGCTACACCTTC.

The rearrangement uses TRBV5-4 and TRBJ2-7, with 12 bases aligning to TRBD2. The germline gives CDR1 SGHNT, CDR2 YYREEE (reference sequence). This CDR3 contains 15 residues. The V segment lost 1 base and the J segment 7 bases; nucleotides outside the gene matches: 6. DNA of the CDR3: TGTGCCAGCAGCTTGACTAGCGGGAGGATAGAGGAGCAGTACTTC. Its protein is CASSLTSGRIEEQYF.

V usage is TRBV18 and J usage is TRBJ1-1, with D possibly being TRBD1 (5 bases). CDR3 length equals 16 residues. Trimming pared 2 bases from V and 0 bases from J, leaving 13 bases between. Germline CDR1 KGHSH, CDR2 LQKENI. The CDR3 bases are TGTGCCAGCTCACCAACCGGGGGGGATCTGAACACTGAAGCTTTCTTT. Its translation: CASSPTGGDLNTEAFF.

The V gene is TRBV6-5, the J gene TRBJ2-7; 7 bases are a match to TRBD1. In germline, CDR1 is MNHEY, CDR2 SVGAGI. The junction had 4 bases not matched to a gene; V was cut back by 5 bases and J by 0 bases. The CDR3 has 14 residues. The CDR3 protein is CASSEGDSSYEQYF. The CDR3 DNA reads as TGTGCCAGCAGTGAAGGGGACAGCTCCTACGAGCAGTACTTC.

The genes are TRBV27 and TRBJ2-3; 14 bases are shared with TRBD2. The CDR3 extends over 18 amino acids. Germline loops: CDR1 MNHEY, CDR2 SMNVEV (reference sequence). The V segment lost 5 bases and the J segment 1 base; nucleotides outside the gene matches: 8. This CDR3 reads CASSPGLAGEEGTDTQYF. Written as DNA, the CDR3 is TGTGCCAGCAGTCCGGGACTAGCGGGAGAAGAGGGCACAGATACGCAGTATTTT.

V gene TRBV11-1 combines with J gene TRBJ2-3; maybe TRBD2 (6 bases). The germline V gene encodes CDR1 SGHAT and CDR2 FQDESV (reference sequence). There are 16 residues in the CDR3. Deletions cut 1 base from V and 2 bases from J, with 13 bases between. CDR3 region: CASSLEFGGVTDTQYF. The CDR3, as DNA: TGTGCCAGCAGCTTAGAATTCGGCGGGGTCACAGATACGCAGTATTTT.

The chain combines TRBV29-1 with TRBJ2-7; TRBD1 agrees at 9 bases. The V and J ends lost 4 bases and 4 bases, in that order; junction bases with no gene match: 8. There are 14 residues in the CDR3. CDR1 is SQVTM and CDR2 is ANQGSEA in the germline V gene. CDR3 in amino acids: CSVVIGTGKYEQYF. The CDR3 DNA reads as TGCAGCGTTGTAATCGGGACAGGGAAGTACGAGCAGTACTTC.

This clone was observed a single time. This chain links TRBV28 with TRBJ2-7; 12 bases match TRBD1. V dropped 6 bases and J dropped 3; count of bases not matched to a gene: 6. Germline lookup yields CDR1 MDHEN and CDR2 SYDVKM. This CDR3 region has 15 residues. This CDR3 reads CASRSGTGGIYEQYF. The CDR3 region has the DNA TGTGCCAGCAGATCTGGGACAGGGGGCATCTACGAGCAGTACTTC. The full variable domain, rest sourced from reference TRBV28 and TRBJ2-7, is DVKVTQSSRYLVKRTGEKVFLECVQDMDHENMFWYRQDPGLGLRLIYFSYDVKMKEKGDIPEGYSVSREKKERFSLILESASTNQTSMYLCASRSGTGGIYEQYFGPGTRLTVT.

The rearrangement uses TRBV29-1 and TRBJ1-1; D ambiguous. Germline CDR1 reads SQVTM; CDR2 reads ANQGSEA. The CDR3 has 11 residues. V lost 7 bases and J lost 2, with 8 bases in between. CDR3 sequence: CSGARNTEAFF. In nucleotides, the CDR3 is TGCAGCGGCGCGAGAAACACTGAAGCTTTCTTT.

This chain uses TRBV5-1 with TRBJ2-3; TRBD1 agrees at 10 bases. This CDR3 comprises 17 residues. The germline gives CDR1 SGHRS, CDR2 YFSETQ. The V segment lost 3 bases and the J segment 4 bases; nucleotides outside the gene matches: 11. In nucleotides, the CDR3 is TGCGCCAGCAGCTCCGGGACAGGGGCCGGCCATTCAGATACGCAGTATTTT. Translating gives CASSSGTGAGHSDTQYF.

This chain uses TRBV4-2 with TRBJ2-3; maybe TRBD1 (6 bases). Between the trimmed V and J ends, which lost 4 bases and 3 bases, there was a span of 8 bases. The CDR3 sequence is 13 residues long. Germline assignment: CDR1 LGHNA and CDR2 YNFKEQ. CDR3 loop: CASSLDRTDTQYF. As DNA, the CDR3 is TGTGCCAGCAGCCTCGACAGGACAGATACGCAGTATTTT.

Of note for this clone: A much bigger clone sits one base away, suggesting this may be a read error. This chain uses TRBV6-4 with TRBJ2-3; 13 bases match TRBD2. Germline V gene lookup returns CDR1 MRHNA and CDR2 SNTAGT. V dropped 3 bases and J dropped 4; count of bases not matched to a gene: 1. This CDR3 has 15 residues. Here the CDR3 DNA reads TGTGCCAGCAGTGAACTAGCGGGAGGGCCAGATACGCAGTATTTT. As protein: CASSELAGGPDTQYF.

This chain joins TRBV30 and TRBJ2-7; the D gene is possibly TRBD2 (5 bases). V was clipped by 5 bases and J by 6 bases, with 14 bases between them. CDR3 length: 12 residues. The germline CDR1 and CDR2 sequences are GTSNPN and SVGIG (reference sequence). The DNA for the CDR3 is TGTGCCTGGGCCTTGCGGGTCGGCGAGCAGTACTTC. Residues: CAWALRVGEQYF.

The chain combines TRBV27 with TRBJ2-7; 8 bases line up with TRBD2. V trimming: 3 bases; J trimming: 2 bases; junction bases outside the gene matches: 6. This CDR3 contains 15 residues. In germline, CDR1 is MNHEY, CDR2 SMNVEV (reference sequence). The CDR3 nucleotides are TGTGCCAGCAGTTTTCAAGCGGGAGCTCCCTACGAGCAGTACTTC. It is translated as CASSFQAGAPYEQYF.

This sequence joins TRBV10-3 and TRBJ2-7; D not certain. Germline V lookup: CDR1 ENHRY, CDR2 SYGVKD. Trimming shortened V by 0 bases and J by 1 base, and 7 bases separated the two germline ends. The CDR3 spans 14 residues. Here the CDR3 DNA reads TGTGCCATCAGTGAGTCTCTACTTTCCTACGAGCAGTACTTC. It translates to CAISESLLSYEQYF.

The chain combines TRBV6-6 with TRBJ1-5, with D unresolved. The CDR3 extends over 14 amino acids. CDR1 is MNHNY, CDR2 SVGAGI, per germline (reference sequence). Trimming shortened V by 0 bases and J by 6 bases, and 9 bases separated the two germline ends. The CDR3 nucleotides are TGTGCCAGCAGTTACTCGGAGGAGGGTCAGCCCCAGCATTTT. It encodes CASSYSEEGQPQHF.

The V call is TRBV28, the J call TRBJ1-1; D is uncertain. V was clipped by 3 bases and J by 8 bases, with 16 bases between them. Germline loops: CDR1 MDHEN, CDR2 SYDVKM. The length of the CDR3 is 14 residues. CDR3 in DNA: TGTGCCAGCAGTTTTCATCAGGTCGGGGAGGAAGCTTTCTTT. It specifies CASSFHQVGEEAFF.

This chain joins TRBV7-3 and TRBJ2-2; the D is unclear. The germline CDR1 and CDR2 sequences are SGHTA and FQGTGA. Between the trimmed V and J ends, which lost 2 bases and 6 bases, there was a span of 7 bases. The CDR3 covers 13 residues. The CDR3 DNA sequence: TGTGCCAGCAGCTTAGTTATTGCCGGGGAGCTGTTTTTT. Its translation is CASSLVIAGELFF.